This passage covers 23 T cell receptor beta chains from one sample sequenced in a study of cytomegalovirus exposure and HLA in healthy donors. Amplification used 60 Vbeta primers and 13 Jbeta primers. The protocol was immunoSEQ multiplex PCR, while the TCRdb copy is restricted to in-frame clones and leaves out a portion. The sample shows around 140,000 clones, 70% to 80% of them seen only once. The source material was PBMCs. The origin of the receptors is a woman aged 18-30 years in good health and CMV-seropositive.

The chain uses TRBV29-1 and TRBJ2-7; 12 bases are a match to TRBD2. The length of the CDR3 is 14 residues. The germline gives CDR1 SQVTM, CDR2 ANQGSEA. With 6 bases clipped from V and 0 bases from J, the junction kept 3 bases outside the gene matches. CDR3 amino acids: CSVGLAGYSYEQYF. The CDR3 nucleotides are TGCAGCGTCGGACTAGCGGGGTACTCCTACGAGCAGTACTTC.

This chain joins TRBV28 and TRBJ2-5; the D gene is possibly TRBD1 (6 bases). Trimming shortened V by 5 bases and J by 1 base, and 11 bases separated the two germline ends. Germline V gene sequence: CDR1 MDHEN, CDR2 SYDVKM. The CDR3 covers 14 residues. The CDR3 DNA reads TGTGCCAGCAGTATCGGACAGATCCAAGAGACCCAGTACTTC. As protein: CASSIGQIQETQYF.

The V call is TRBV5-6, the J call TRBJ1-5; no clear D. Trimming took off 1 base at V and 4 bases at J, with 6 bases between the two ends. CDR1 and CDR2 from the germline V gene are SGHDT and YYEEEE. The CDR3 spans 13 residues. The CDR3 here is CASSLWENQPQHF. The CDR3 DNA reads as TGTGCCAGCAGCTTGTGGGAGAATCAGCCCCAGCATTTT.

The chain carries TRBV7-2 and TRBJ1-2; 7 bases line up with TRBD1. The germline V gene has CDR1 SGHTA and CDR2 FQGNSA. J gave up 0 bases and V 5 bases, and 6 bases lay outside the gene matches. The CDR3 is made up of 15 amino acids. The CDR3 spells CASSPRGQTNYGYTF. CDR3 DNA sequence: TGTGCCAGCAGCCCTAGGGGACAGACTAACTATGGCTACACCTTC.

V gene TRBV5-6 combines with J gene TRBJ2-7, with 8 positions matching TRBD2. Germline loops: CDR1 SGHDT, CDR2 YYEEEE. The V gene end was trimmed by 3 bases and the J gene end by 2 bases; junction bases not matched to a gene: 4. The CDR3 sequence is 14 residues long. The CDR3 DNA is TGTGCCAGCAGCTCGGGCGGGAGGCCCTACGAGCAGTACTTC. Translating it yields CASSSGGRPYEQYF.

The V call is TRBV6-1, the J call TRBJ2-7, with 7 bases aligning to TRBD2. After removal of 6 bases from V and 2 bases from J, the junction contained 7 bases not matched to a gene. This CDR3 is built from 14 residues. Germline assignment: CDR1 MNHNS and CDR2 SASEGT. The CDR3 sequence: CASRSGGSPYEQYF. The CDR3 coding sequence is TGTGCCAGCAGGTCCGGCGGGAGTCCCTACGAGCAGTACTTC.

J is TRBJ1-2 and V is TRBV28, with TRBD1 matching 7 bases. The germline V gene encodes CDR1 MDHEN and CDR2 SYDVKM. V was clipped by 6 bases and J by 4 bases; unmatched bases: 5. The CDR3 extends over 13 amino acids. In DNA, the CDR3 is TGTGCCAGCAGACTAGACAGGGCCTATGGCTACACCTTC. It yields the protein CASRLDRAYGYTF.

This clone was seen just once. In nucleotides, the CDR3 is TGCAGCGTTGACGTTGGCTACACCTTC. This translates into CSVDVGYTF. This sequence joins TRBV29-1 and TRBJ1-2; D is unclear. The CDR3 runs to 9 residues. The germline V and J ends were trimmed by 3 bases and 7 bases, with 3 bases remaining between them. The V gene's germline CDR1 is SQVTM and CDR2 ANQGSEA.

This clone showed up just a few times. This chain connects TRBV2 to TRBJ1-5; 8 bases are a match to TRBD1. V gave up 6 bases and J gave up 5 bases; unmatched junction bases: 18. Germline CDR1 is SNHLY and CDR2 is FYNNEI. CDR3 size: 18 residues. The CDR3 DNA sequence: TGTGCCAGCAGGGGAAGCCGTGACAGGGGCGTAGACGATCAGCCCCAGCATTTT. Residues: CASRGSRDRGVDDQPQHF.

This clone was counted once. The chain links TRBV11-3 to TRBJ2-2; perhaps TRBD1 as D (6 bases). The CDR3 sequence is 13 residues long. Germline V lookup: CDR1 SGHNT, CDR2 YENEEA. With 3 bases removed from V and 4 bases from J, the gap between germline ends came to 6 bases. This CDR3 reads CASSFRGTGELFF. The DNA for the CDR3 is TGTGCCAGCAGCTTCAGGGGCACCGGGGAGCTGTTTTTT.

This rearrangement joins TRBV28 to TRBJ1-1; TRBD1 might be the D (5 bases). The CDR3 totals 12 residues. Germline CDR1 reads MDHEN; CDR2 reads SYDVKM. Deletions cut 2 bases from V and 11 bases from J, with 12 bases between. CDR3 nucleotides: TGTGCCAGCAGTTTAGTTGGCAGGGTGGCTTTCTTT. Translation gives CASSLVGRVAFF. The whole variable domain, remainder taken from reference TRBV28 and TRBJ1-1, is DVKVTQSSRYLVKRTGEKVFLECVQDMDHENMFWYRQDPGLGLRLIYFSYDVKMKEKGDIPEGYSVSREKKERFSLILESASTNQTSMYLCASSLVGRVAFFGQGTRLTVV.

The V gene is TRBV2, the J gene TRBJ1-5; D is uncertain. The CDR3 extends over 13 amino acids. The V end lost 3 bases, the J end lost 4 bases, and 7 bases lay between the germline ends. Per germline, CDR1 SNHLY and CDR2 FYNNEI. DNA for the CDR3: TGTGCCAGCAGTGACGACTTTAATCAGCCCCAGCATTTT. Translated, it gives CASSDDFNQPQHF. The whole variable domain, filled in from reference TRBV2 and TRBJ1-5, reads EPEVTQTPSHQVTQMGQEVILRCVPISNHLYFYWYRQILGQKVEFLVSFYNNEISEKSEIFDDQFSVERPDGSNFTLKIRSTKLEDSAMYFCASSDDFNQPQHFGDGTRLSIL.

This clone has only one observation. CDR3 nucleotides: TGCGCCAGCGGGGAGCCTGCAACTAATGAAAAACTGTTTTTT. As protein: CASGEPATNEKLFF. This chain joins TRBV4-3 and TRBJ1-4; D remains unclear. Looked up from germline, CDR1 is LGHNA and CDR2 is YSLEER. The germline V and J ends were trimmed by 8 bases and 0 bases, with 10 bases remaining between them. The CDR3 contains 14 residues.

This clone has more than one count but fewer than ten. This sequence joins TRBV5-1 and TRBJ2-7; TRBD1 matches 9 bases. J was trimmed by 1 base and V by 0 bases; bases with no gene match: 2. CDR1 is SGHRS and CDR2 is YFSETQ in the germline V gene. This CDR3 region has 15 residues. The CDR3 loop is CASSLEGTGSYEQYF. For the CDR3, the DNA is TGCGCCAGCAGCTTGGAGGGGACAGGGTCCTACGAGCAGTACTTC.

The rearrangement uses TRBV4-3 and TRBJ1-1, with D unresolved. Germline values: CDR1 LGHNA, CDR2 YSLEER. The CDR3 covers 15 residues. Trimming pared 2 bases from V and 2 bases from J, leaving 12 bases between. The CDR3 protein is CASSQTGRGNTEAFF. DNA for the CDR3: TGCGCCAGCAGCCAAACCGGACGGGGAAACACTGAAGCTTTCTTT.

The V call is TRBV7-9, the J call TRBJ2-3, with D perhaps TRBD2 (6 bases). Germline V gives CDR1 SEHNR, CDR2 FQNEAQ (reference sequence). V was cut by 8 bases and J by 6 bases, with 24 bases left in between. This CDR3 comprises 16 residues. CDR3: CASSYGDDGGWDTQYF. The CDR3 DNA reads as TGTGCCAGCTCGTATGGGGACGACGGGGGATGGGATACGCAGTATTTT.

V is TRBV6-6 and J is TRBJ1-5; D uncertain. This CDR3 has 13 amino acids. Looked up from germline, CDR1 is MNHNY and CDR2 is SVGAGI (reference sequence). Trimming cost V 0 bases and J 4 bases, with 4 bases left between them. CDR3 sequence: CASSYSANQPQHF. The CDR3 nucleotides are TGTGCCAGCAGTTACTCGGCTAATCAGCCCCAGCATTTT.

The CDR3 region has the DNA TGTGCCTGGAGTGTACGCCGCCAGGGGCAGGTCGGCGGAAATTCACCCCTCCACTTT. It yields the protein CAWSVRRQGQVGGNSPLHF. The rearrangement links TRBV30 to TRBJ1-6; a weak D match, TRBD1 (6 bases). CDR1 GTSNPN and CDR2 SVGIG come from the germline V gene (reference sequence). The V gene lost 0 bases and the J gene lost 7 bases, with 25 bases spanning the gap. The CDR3 runs 19 residues.

This clone has a handful of counts. This chain links TRBV5-1 with TRBJ2-1, with D perhaps matching TRBD2 (7 bases). The V gene's germline CDR1 is SGHRS and CDR2 YFSETQ. This CDR3 spans 16 amino acids. V dropped 0 bases and J dropped 5 bases, with 15 bases sitting between them. The CDR3: CASSLVPGGPNNEQFF. DNA of the CDR3: TGCGCCAGCAGCTTGGTCCCCGGGGGGCCCAACAATGAGCAGTTCTTC.

The sample holds a few counts of this clone. The chain is built from TRBV5-1 and TRBJ2-7; no clear D. The CDR3 is 11 residues long. The V and J ends lost 3 bases and 3 bases respectively, with 4 bases between them. The germline CDR1 and CDR2 sequences are SGHRS and YFSETQ. The CDR3, as DNA: TGCGCCAGCAGCTCCTACTACGAGCAGTACTTC. As protein: CASSSYYEQYF.

This sequence joins TRBV5-1 and TRBJ1-2, with D unresolved. V was trimmed by 4 bases and J by 3 bases, leaving 13 bases between them. The length of the CDR3 is 14 residues. Germline loops: CDR1 SGHRS, CDR2 YFSETQ. CDR3 DNA: TGCGCCAGCAGCGCCGTGCAGAATGACTATGGCTACACCTTC. Encoded protein: CASSAVQNDYGYTF.

The chain is built from TRBV6-1 and TRBJ1-1; possible D gene TRBD1, 6 bases. The CDR3 contains 14 residues. Germline CDR1 and CDR2: MNHNS and SASEGT. V lost 4 bases and J 1 base, leaving 10 bases between the germline ends. CDR3 coding DNA: TGTGCCAGCAGTGGAAGGGGGGGGAACACTGAAGCTTTCTTT. Translating it yields CASSGRGGNTEAFF.

The chain recombines TRBV4-3 with TRBJ1-2; 9 bases agree with TRBD1. CDR3 length: 15 amino acids. Germline-derived CDR1 and CDR2 are LGHNA and YSLEER. The V segment lost 0 bases and the J segment 7 bases; nucleotides outside the gene matches: 6. CDR3 coding DNA: TGCGCCAGCAGCCAAGATAGGACAGGGGATCTTGGCTACACCTTC. It yields the protein CASSQDRTGDLGYTF.